Below are 32 T cell receptor beta chains sequenced from a single sample in a study of shared T cell receptors in the human thymus. The method was immunoSEQ multiplex PCR; TCRdb's version includes in-frame clones alone and lacks a portion of them. The sample has around 730,000 clones; 70% to 90% are singletons. In addition, the sample was reused for a study of human thymus T cells.

What was sequenced was thymocytes. All receptors come from a girl less than two years old with a congenital heart defect.

The rearrangement uses TRBV9 and TRBJ2-5; 13 bases line up with TRBD2. This CDR3 is 19 amino acids long. Trimming cost V 2 bases and J 5 bases; bases outside gene matches: 15. From germline, CDR1 is SGDLS and CDR2 YYNGEE. In DNA form, the CDR3 reads TGTGCCAGCAGCGTGAGTGGGGGACTAGCGGGGAGGTGGAAGGAGACCCAGTACTTC. Translating it yields CASSVSGGLAGRWKETQYF.

This clone was observed a single time. The V call is TRBV7-2, the J call TRBJ1-5; 9 bases match TRBD1. The CDR3 extends over 16 amino acids. Germline V CDR1 and CDR2: SGHTA, FQGNSA. Trimming at V came to 5 bases and at J to 3 bases, leaving 8 bases not matched to a gene. In nucleotides, the CDR3 is TGTGCCAGCAGCCCGCCCCGGGACAGGGACAATCAGCCCCAGCATTTT. Amino acid sequence: CASSPPRDRDNQPQHF.

Only a few counts were recorded for this clone. The genes are TRBV6-5 and TRBJ1-2; the match to TRBD1 covers 7 bases. V lost 2 bases to trimming and J lost 4 bases; unmatched junction nucleotides: 4. Germline V gives CDR1 MNHEY, CDR2 SVGAGI. This CDR3 is built from 14 residues. The CDR3: CASSYAQGFYGYTF. The CDR3 DNA reads TGTGCCAGCAGTTACGCACAGGGGTTCTATGGCTACACCTTC.

This chain joins TRBV29-1 and TRBJ1-5; 8 bases are a match to TRBD1. With 3 bases clipped from V and 5 bases from J, the junction kept 9 bases outside the gene matches. Germline CDR1 is SQVTM and CDR2 is ANQGSEA. The length of the CDR3 is 15 residues. The CDR3 spells CSVEKSTGVHQPQHF. The CDR3 DNA reads as TGCAGCGTTGAGAAGTCGACAGGGGTCCATCAGCCCCAGCATTTT.

This chain connects TRBV6-1 to TRBJ1-2; D remains unclear. The CDR3 sequence is 11 residues long. Germline CDR1 and CDR2: MNHNS and SASEGT. The chain's CDR3 is CAVTDPYGYTF. DNA of the CDR3: TGTGCAGTCACAGACCCCTATGGCTACACCTTC.

The rearrangement links TRBV28 to TRBJ2-4; D not certain. There are 17 residues in the CDR3. The V end was cut by 2 bases, the J end by 0 bases, with 14 bases between. The germline CDR1 and CDR2 sequences are MDHEN and SYDVKM. The CDR3 is CASSLPPGQLAKNIQYF. As DNA, the CDR3 is TGTGCCAGCAGTTTACCTCCGGGTCAATTAGCCAAAAACATTCAGTACTTC.

V and J are TRBV5-1 and TRBJ1-1; perhaps TRBD1 as D (5 bases). The CDR3 consists of 14 residues. The ends were cut back, 4 bases at V and 6 bases at J, with 16 bases in the middle. Germline CDR1 is SGHRS and CDR2 is YFSETQ. CDR3 sequence: CASSPGRRRAEAFF. The CDR3 DNA follows: TGCGCCAGCAGCCCAGGGCGGCGGAGGGCTGAAGCTTTCTTT.

For this clone: This CDR3 is also generated by other DNA sequences in the sample. The V call is TRBV28, the J call TRBJ2-7; TRBD2 aligns across 11 bases. This CDR3 is 15 amino acids long. The ends lost 5 bases at V and 2 bases at J; junction bases unmatched: 5. The germline V gene encodes CDR1 MDHEN and CDR2 SYDVKM. This chain's CDR3 is CASSPLAGGPYEQYF. For the CDR3, the DNA is TGTGCCAGCAGTCCCTTAGCGGGGGGGCCCTACGAGCAGTACTTC.

The chain recombines TRBV13 with TRBJ2-1; 11 bases line up with TRBD2. The CDR3 contains 16 residues. With V trimmed by 5 bases and J by 6 bases, 9 bases remained unmatched. Per germline, CDR1 PRHDT and CDR2 FYEKMQ (reference sequence). CDR3 amino acids: CASSVLAGGPINEQFF. In nucleotides, the CDR3 is TGTGCCAGCAGCGTGTTAGCGGGGGGGCCGATCAATGAGCAGTTCTTC.

The CDR3 protein is CASSQDPRTSYEQYF. The CDR3 DNA follows: TGCGCCAGCAGCCAAGATCCCCGGACATCCTACGAGCAGTACTTC. The chain couples TRBV4-1 to TRBJ2-7; possibly TRBD1 for D (5 bases). V was trimmed by 0 bases and J by 1 base, leaving 10 bases between them. The germline V gene has CDR1 MGHRA and CDR2 YSYEKL. The CDR3 is 15 residues long.

V usage is TRBV15 and J usage is TRBJ1-5; 9 bases fit TRBD1. J was trimmed by 7 bases and V by 5 bases; bases with no gene match: 6. This CDR3 contains 14 residues. Germline CDR1 LNHNV, CDR2 YYDKDF (reference sequence). The CDR3 DNA reads as TGTGCCACCAGCCGGGACAGGGTGGCCCAGCCCCAGCATTTT. Translating gives CATSRDRVAQPQHF.

The chain links TRBV30 to TRBJ1-1; the match to TRBD1 covers 9 bases. J lost 6 bases, V lost 3 bases, and 11 bases had no gene match. Germline V gives CDR1 GTSNPN, CDR2 SVGIG (reference sequence). The CDR3 is 15 residues long. The DNA of the CDR3 is TGTGCCTGGAGGGGGAAAACAGGGGGCAACTCTGAAGCTTTCTTT. This codes for CAWRGKTGGNSEAFF. The variable domain in full, completed from reference TRBV30 and TRBJ1-1, reads SQTIHQWPATLVQPVGSPLSLECTVEGTSNPNLYWYRQAAGRGLQLLFYSVGIGQISSEVPQNLSASRPQDRQFILSSKKLLLSDSGFYLCAWRGKTGGNSEAFFGQGTRLTVV.

The chain links TRBV9 to TRBJ1-2; 8 nucleotides match TRBD1. Germline assignment: CDR1 SGDLS and CDR2 YYNGEE. This CDR3 is built from 13 residues. J gave up 8 bases and V 4 bases, and 7 bases lay outside the gene matches. In nucleotides, the CDR3 is TGTGCCAGCAGCCCCAGGGGGCTCGGGGGCTACACCTTC. Translation: CASSPRGLGGYTF.

V and J are TRBV19 and TRBJ2-7, with 7 bases that match TRBD1. In germline, CDR1 is LNHDA, CDR2 SQIVND (reference sequence). The CDR3 runs 15 residues. The V gene end was trimmed by 3 bases and the J gene end by 0 bases; junction bases not matched to a gene: 5. The CDR3 is CASSIGTAFSYEQYF. The CDR3 DNA reads as TGTGCCAGTAGTATCGGGACAGCCTTCTCCTACGAGCAGTACTTC.

This clone was recorded a few times. The chain is built from TRBV6-5 and TRBJ2-5, with 9 bases aligning to TRBD1. Looked up from germline, CDR1 is MNHEY and CDR2 is SVGAGI. This CDR3 region has 16 residues. Trimming at V came to 2 bases and at J to 3 bases, leaving 7 bases not matched to a gene. The CDR3 DNA reads TGTGCCAGCAGTTACCGAGGGACAGGGCCTAAAGAGACCCAGTACTTC. This codes for CASSYRGTGPKETQYF.

The gene calls are TRBV5-1 and TRBJ2-1, with 7 bases lining up with TRBD2. In germline, CDR1 is SGHRS, CDR2 YFSETQ. CDR3 length: 16 amino acids. The ends lost 5 bases at V and 3 bases at J; junction bases unmatched: 11. Here the CDR3 reads CASSPRREGLYNEQFF. The CDR3 bases are TGCGCCAGCAGTCCGCGTAGGGAGGGGCTCTACAATGAGCAGTTCTTC.

The V call is TRBV5-6, the J call TRBJ1-2; a possible D gene is TRBD1 (6 bases). The CDR3 has 16 residues. Trimming took 2 bases from V and 8 from J, leaving 22 bases between them. Per the germline V gene, CDR1 is SGHDT and CDR2 is YYEEEE. CDR3 sequence (DNA): TGTGCCAGCAGCTTCAAAGGAATACGGGCAGGGGAAGGCTACACCTTC. It specifies CASSFKGIRAGEGYTF.

The chain has TRBV29-1 and TRBJ2-3, with TRBD2 matching 9 bases. The CDR3 covers 12 residues. V shed 4 bases, J shed 6 bases, and the junction held 2 bases outside the gene matches. Germline V gene sequence: CDR1 SQVTM, CDR2 ANQGSEA. CDR3 loop: CSVGTSADTQYF. In nucleotides, the CDR3 is TGCAGCGTTGGGACTAGCGCTGATACGCAGTATTTT.

The chain recombines TRBV19 with TRBJ2-1; possible D gene TRBD2, 6 bases. Germline V gene sequence: CDR1 LNHDA, CDR2 SQIVND (reference sequence). Trimming took 6 bases from V and 1 from J, leaving 16 bases between them. The CDR3 length is 16 residues. CDR3 DNA: TGTGCCAGTAGCCCCCCTGGGAGGCTTTCCTACAATGAGCAGTTCTTC. Protein product: CASSPPGRLSYNEQFF.

The gene calls are TRBV5-8 and TRBJ1-6; possibly TRBD1 for D (6 bases). Between the trimmed V and J ends, which lost 1 base and 13 bases, there was a span of 18 bases. The CDR3 is 15 residues long. The germline gives CDR1 SGHTS, CDR2 YDEGEE. CDR3 DNA: TGTGCCAGCAGCTTGAGCCCAGGGGCTTCGCGTCCCCTCCACTTT. Protein: CASSLSPGASRPLHF.

The chain uses TRBV4-1 and TRBJ1-3; no reliable D call. The CDR3 spans 17 residues. V gave up 2 bases and J gave up 1 base, with 15 bases separating them. Per germline, CDR1 MGHRA and CDR2 YSYEKL. As DNA, the CDR3 is TGCGCCAGCAGCCAAATTGAGGCCCCTTTTTCTGGAAACACCATATATTTT. Translated, it gives CASSQIEAPFSGNTIYF.

This clone was found once. J is TRBJ1-1 and V is TRBV7-2, with D hard to call. The CDR3 sequence is 15 residues long. Germline lookup yields CDR1 SGHTA and CDR2 FQGNSA. With 4 bases removed from V and 3 bases from J, the gap between germline ends came to 15 bases. The CDR3 spells CASSCGFSGDTEAFF. In DNA, the CDR3 is TGTGCCAGCAGCTGCGGTTTCTCGGGTGACACTGAAGCTTTCTTT.

The CDR3, as DNA: TGTGCCAGCAGCTTAGCAGAGGGGGTTAGGAACACTGAAGCTTTCTTT. Its protein is CASSLAEGVRNTEAFF. The chain recombines TRBV7-6 with TRBJ1-1; tentative D call: TRBD1 (6 bases). This CDR3 comprises 16 residues. Germline V CDR1 and CDR2: SGHVS, FNYEAQ. Trimming removed 0 bases from V and 1 base from J, with 12 bases in between.

V usage is TRBV5-5 and J usage is TRBJ1-2; 8 nucleotides align to TRBD1. This CDR3 comprises 14 residues. Germline V lookup: CDR1 SGHKS, CDR2 YYEKEE (reference sequence). With 3 bases clipped from V and 4 bases from J, the junction kept 5 bases outside the gene matches. Here the CDR3 DNA reads TGTGCCAGCAGCTCCGCGGACAGGGTCTATGGCTACACCTTC. Protein: CASSSADRVYGYTF.

This sequence joins TRBV18 and TRBJ1-2, with 10 bases identical to TRBD1. The CDR3 spans 17 residues. Trimming cost V 3 bases and J 4 bases; bases outside gene matches: 11. Germline CDR1 is KGHSH and CDR2 is LQKENI. The CDR3 coding sequence is TGTGCCAGCTCACCCAGGACAGGGGGGAATAGAACCTATGGCTACACCTTC. Its protein is CASSPRTGGNRTYGYTF.

The chain has TRBV30 and TRBJ1-5; the D gene is possibly TRBD1 (6 bases). V gave up 2 bases and J gave up 1 base, with 18 bases separating them. This CDR3 has 17 residues. The germline gives CDR1 GTSNPN, CDR2 SVGIG (reference sequence). CDR3 sequence reads: CAWSNNQGPHSNQPQHF. The CDR3 nucleotides read TGTGCCTGGAGTAACAATCAGGGGCCCCACAGCAATCAGCCCCAGCATTTT.

This sequence joins TRBV28 and TRBJ1-6; D is ambiguous. Germline assignment: CDR1 MDHEN and CDR2 SYDVKM. Between the trimmed V and J ends, which lost 4 bases and 6 bases, there was a span of 28 bases. CDR3 length: 20 residues. CDR3 in amino acids: CASSSPLRSPSVPGNSPLHF. Here the CDR3 DNA reads TGTGCCAGCAGTTCTCCCCTACGATCGCCCTCCGTGCCGGGTAATTCACCCCTCCACTTT.

The rearrangement uses TRBV7-9 and TRBJ1-2; D gene unclear. Germline V gives CDR1 SEHNR, CDR2 FQNEAQ (reference sequence). The CDR3 is made up of 14 amino acids. The CDR3 nucleotides are TGTGCTGCAGTTGATAACCTCGGGGACTATGGCTACACCTTC. As protein: CAAVDNLGDYGYTF.

The chain uses TRBV19 and TRBJ1-2; D perhaps matches TRBD1 (5 bases). The CDR3 sequence is 14 residues long. Germline V gene data show CDR1 as LNHDA and CDR2 as SQIVND (reference sequence). The V and J ends lost 8 bases and 6 bases respectively, with 19 bases between them. The CDR3 loop reads CASFSLAGNDGYTF. In nucleotides, the CDR3 is TGTGCCAGTTTCTCGTTGGCAGGGAACGATGGCTACACCTTC.

V and J are TRBV2 and TRBJ1-2; D is ambiguous. V shed 6 bases and J shed 8 bases, with 16 bases lying between them. The germline gives CDR1 SNHLY, CDR2 FYNNEI. This CDR3 contains 13 residues. CDR3 nucleotides: TGTGCCAGCAGGATTCGGGCCTTAGCGGGCTACACCTTC. It specifies CASRIRALAGYTF.

The rearrangement uses TRBV27 and TRBJ2-4; 9 nucleotides line up with TRBD2. This CDR3 region has 13 residues. In germline, CDR1 is MNHEY, CDR2 SMNVEV (reference sequence). J gave up 8 bases and V 2 bases, and 1 base lay outside the gene matches. The CDR3 DNA sequence: TGTGCCAGCAGTTTAGTAGCGGGGGACATTCAGTACTTC. Residues: CASSLVAGDIQYF.

The chain employs TRBV11-2 and TRBJ1-6, with D perhaps TRBD1 (6 bases). The V gene's germline CDR1 is SGHAT and CDR2 FQNNGV. Trimming pared 0 bases from V and 7 bases from J, leaving 10 bases between. This CDR3 is built from 15 residues. The CDR3 protein is CASSLDTGKNSPLHF. Here the CDR3 DNA reads TGTGCCAGCAGCTTAGATACAGGGAAGAATTCACCCCTCCACTTT. Full variable domain (rest looked up from reference TRBV11-2 and TRBJ1-6): EAGVAQSPRYKIIEKRQSVAFWCNPISGHATLYWYQQILGQGPKLLIQFQNNGVVDDSQLPKDRFSAERLKGVDSTLKIQPAKLEDSAVYLCASSLDTGKNSPLHFGNGTRLTVT.